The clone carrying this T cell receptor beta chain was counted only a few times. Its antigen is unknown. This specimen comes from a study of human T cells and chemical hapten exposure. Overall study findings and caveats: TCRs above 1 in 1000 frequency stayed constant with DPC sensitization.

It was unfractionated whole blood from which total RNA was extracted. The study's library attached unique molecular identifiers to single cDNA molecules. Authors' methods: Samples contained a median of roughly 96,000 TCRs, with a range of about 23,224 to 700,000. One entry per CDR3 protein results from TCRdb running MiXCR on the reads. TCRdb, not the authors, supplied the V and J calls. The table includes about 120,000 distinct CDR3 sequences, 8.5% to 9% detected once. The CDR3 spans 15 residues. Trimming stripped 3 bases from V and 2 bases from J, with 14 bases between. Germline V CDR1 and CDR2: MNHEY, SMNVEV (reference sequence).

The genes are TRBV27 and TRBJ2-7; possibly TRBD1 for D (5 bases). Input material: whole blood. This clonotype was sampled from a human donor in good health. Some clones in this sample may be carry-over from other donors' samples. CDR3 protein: CASSFWKGNTYEQYF. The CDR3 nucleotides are TGTGCCAGCAGTTTTTGGAAGGGGAATACCTACGAGCAGTACTTC.